This T cell receptor beta chain was captured in a study of T cell clonality in common variable immunodeficiency. Notes on the study in general: CVID subjects had higher TCRbeta clonality than healthy controls, most marked in about a third. Reportedly, TCR beta sequences from common variable immunodeficiency showed fewer deletions and N-nucleotide insertions. Repertoire-complication correlations in CVID were limited by patient heterogeneity.

The CDR3 is 16 residues long. Germline V gives CDR1 SGHVS, CDR2 FQNEAQ. After removal of 0 bases from V and 2 bases from J, the junction contained 6 bases not matched to a gene. Assay used: immunoSEQ multiplex PCR; TCRdb lists only in-frame clones, some missing. Altogether tens of thousands of clones were found in the sample, and no singletons occur. Blood samples were heparinized, about 5 to 9 ml per donor. This clone was seen repeatedly, ten times or more. Its antigen is not known. The read finishes 3 residues shy of the CDR3 end, and the germline J gene is used to complete it. The chain uses TRBV7-8 and TRBJ2-7; 8 bases align to TRBD2. Sequencing was carried out using peripheral blood mononuclear cells. The receptor comes from a person aged 18 to 75 in good health. This CDR3 reads CASSLAALAVTYEQYF. Incomplete CDR3 DNA: TGTGCCAGCAGCTTAGCGGCACTAGCGGTTACCTACGAG.